A selection of T cell receptor beta chains follows, all from one sample in a study of blood T cell repertoires in COVID-19. Sequenced by immunoSEQ multiplex PCR; TCRdb stores in-frame clones only, minus some. There are 150,000 to 200,000 clones in the sample; approximately 83% occur only once, and roughly 7% lies in the top ten. Specimen: PBMCs or T cells enriched from blood (not recorded which). Source of these receptors: a man in his forties who had recovered from COVID-19. CDR3s include the opening cysteine and the closing phenylalanine or tryptophan. D genes are given only for firm matches. Clone size is shown for a subset of rows, as once, few, many or a class of expanded clone.

clone_size: .
v_call: TRBV10-2
j_call: TRBJ1-6
d_call: .
cdr3_aa: CASSEFSGSPLHF
cdr3_nt: TGCGCCAGCAGTGAGTTCTCGGGGTCACCCCTCCACTTT

clone_size: .
v_call: TRBV5-5
j_call: TRBJ1-2
d_call: TRBD1
cdr3_aa: CASSLAIRQGAHGYTF
cdr3_nt: TGTGCCAGCAGCTTGGCCATAAGACAGGGGGCGCATGGCTACACCTTC

clone_size: .
v_call: TRBV12-3/TRBV12-4
j_call: TRBJ2-1
d_call: .
cdr3_aa: CASSPRAPNEQFF
cdr3_nt: TGTGCCAGCAGTCCCCGCGCCCCCAATGAGCAGTTCTTC

clone_size: .
v_call: TRBV30
j_call: TRBJ1-1
d_call: TRBD1
cdr3_aa: CAWSWDRGYTEAFF
cdr3_nt: TGTGCCTGGAGTTGGGACAGAGGATACACTGAAGCTTTCTTT

clone_size: .
v_call: TRBV18
j_call: TRBJ2-6
d_call: TRBD1
cdr3_aa: CASSQHRTGTYSGANVLTF
cdr3_nt: TGTGCCAGCTCACAACACCGGACAGGGACTTACTCTGGGGCCAACGTCCTGACTTTC

clone_size: .
v_call: TRBV28
j_call: TRBJ1-2
d_call: .
cdr3_aa: CASSSIDRSYGYTF
cdr3_nt: TGTGCCAGCAGTTCTATTGACAGATCCTATGGCTACACCTTC

clone_size: .
v_call: TRBV10-3
j_call: TRBJ2-2
d_call: .
cdr3_aa: CAIKQVVDTGELFF
cdr3_nt: TGTGCCATCAAACAGGTCGTAGACACCGGGGAGCTGTTTTTT

clone_size: once
v_call: TRBV27
j_call: TRBJ2-3
d_call: TRBD2
cdr3_aa: CASSPGSSGGPHTDTQYF
cdr3_nt: TGTGCCAGCAGTCCGGGAAGTAGCGGGGGGCCTCACACAGATACGCAGTATTTT

clone_size: .
v_call: TRBV5-6
j_call: TRBJ2-5
d_call: .
cdr3_aa: CASSFRTAETQYF
cdr3_nt: TGTGCCAGCAGCTTTCGGACTGCGGAGACCCAGTACTTC

clone_size: .
v_call: TRBV18
j_call: TRBJ1-6
d_call: .
cdr3_aa: CASSPRGNRNSPLHF
cdr3_nt: TGTGCCAGCTCACCACGCGGTAACAGGAATTCACCCCTCCACTTT

clone_size: .
v_call: TRBV7-2
j_call: TRBJ2-3
d_call: .
cdr3_aa: CASSLLYSGDTQYF
cdr3_nt: TGTGCCAGCAGCTTACTCTATTCTGGAGATACGCAGTATTTT

clone_size: .
v_call: TRBV13
j_call: TRBJ1-3
d_call: TRBD1
cdr3_aa: CASSPTSGGKGYTIYF
cdr3_nt: TGTGCCAGCAGCCCCACTTCAGGGGGGAAGGGTTACACCATATATTTT

clone_size: .
v_call: TRBV6-5
j_call: TRBJ1-3
d_call: .
cdr3_aa: CASTTPGQTIYF
cdr3_nt: TGTGCCAGCACAACACCTGGCCAGACCATATATTTT

clone_size: .
v_call: TRBV28
j_call: TRBJ1-2
d_call: .
cdr3_aa: CASSLFQDGYTF
cdr3_nt: TGTGCCAGCAGTTTATTCCAGGATGGCTACACCTTC

clone_size: .
v_call: TRBV7-3
j_call: TRBJ2-1
d_call: .
cdr3_aa: CASSLSGGPGGQFF
cdr3_nt: TGTGCCAGCAGCTTATCGGGGGGCCCCGGAGGGCAGTTCTTC

clone_size: .
v_call: TRBV28
j_call: TRBJ1-5
d_call: TRBD1
cdr3_aa: CASSLWGTGGNQPQHF
cdr3_nt: TGTGCCAGCAGTTTATGGGGGACAGGGGGTAATCAGCCCCAGCATTTT

clone_size: .
v_call: TRBV4-1
j_call: TRBJ1-3
d_call: .
cdr3_aa: CASSQDFTGGSGNTIYF
cdr3_nt: TGCGCCAGCAGCCAAGATTTCACGGGGGGCTCTGGAAACACCATATATTTT

clone_size: .
v_call: TRBV29-1
j_call: TRBJ1-3
d_call: .
cdr3_aa: CSVEMYPTRASSGNTIYF
cdr3_nt: TGCAGCGTTGAAATGTACCCGACCCGAGCTAGCTCTGGAAACACCATATATTTT

clone_size: .
v_call: TRBV30
j_call: TRBJ1-2
d_call: .
cdr3_aa: CAWSTDTGYGYTF
cdr3_nt: TGTGCCTGGAGTACCGATACAGGCTATGGCTACACCTTC

clone_size: many
v_call: TRBV5-3
j_call: TRBJ2-7
d_call: .
cdr3_aa: CARSWSGRGGSYEQYF
cdr3_nt: TGTGCCAGAAGCTGGTCAGGGCGGGGAGGCTCCTACGAGCAGTACTTC

clone_size: .
v_call: TRBV11-2
j_call: TRBJ2-7
d_call: .
cdr3_aa: CASSLVDTVSYEQYF
cdr3_nt: TGTGCCAGCAGCTTAGTTGATACAGTTTCCTACGAGCAGTACTTC

clone_size: .
v_call: TRBV6-1
j_call: TRBJ1-5
d_call: .
cdr3_aa: CASSEIKEVQPQHF
cdr3_nt: TGTGCCAGCAGTGAAATCAAGGAGGTTCAGCCCCAGCATTTT

clone_size: .
v_call: TRBV6-2/TRBV6-3
j_call: TRBJ2-7
d_call: .
cdr3_aa: CASSYSVSAGGYEQYF
cdr3_nt: TGTGCCAGCAGTTACTCGGTTTCGGCAGGAGGCTACGAGCAGTACTTC

clone_size: many
v_call: TRBV19
j_call: TRBJ1-3
d_call: TRBD1
cdr3_aa: CASSITGEPSGNTIYF
cdr3_nt: TGTGCCAGTAGTATAACAGGGGAACCATCTGGAAACACCATATATTTT

clone_size: .
v_call: TRBV7-2
j_call: TRBJ1-2
d_call: .
cdr3_aa: CASSTYNYGYTF
cdr3_nt: TGTGCCAGCAGCACCTACAACTATGGCTACACCTTC

clone_size: .
v_call: TRBV2
j_call: TRBJ2-5
d_call: .
cdr3_aa: CASSKIQEYQETQYF
cdr3_nt: TGTGCCAGCAGTAAAATACAGGAGTACCAAGAGACCCAGTACTTC

clone_size: .
v_call: TRBV5-4
j_call: TRBJ1-2
d_call: .
cdr3_aa: CASSPKRDRYYGYTF
cdr3_nt: TGTGCCAGCAGCCCGAAACGCGACAGATACTATGGCTACACCTTC

clone_size: .
v_call: TRBV5-8
j_call: TRBJ1-3
d_call: TRBD1
cdr3_aa: CASSLYRGAGNTIYF
cdr3_nt: TGTGCCAGCAGCTTGTACAGGGGTGCTGGAAACACCATATATTTT

clone_size: .
v_call: TRBV14
j_call: TRBJ2-7
d_call: .
cdr3_aa: CASSQDRGLYEQYF
cdr3_nt: TGTGCCAGCAGCCAAGACAGGGGTTTATACGAGCAGTACTTC

clone_size: .
v_call: TRBV6-1
j_call: TRBJ1-1
d_call: TRBD1
cdr3_aa: CASSAGTGVFGGKAFF
cdr3_nt: TGTGCCAGCAGTGCCGGGACAGGGGTTTTTGGGGGAAAAGCTTTCTTT

clone_size: .
v_call: TRBV18
j_call: TRBJ1-3
d_call: .
cdr3_aa: CASSLRQANSGNTIYF
cdr3_nt: TGTGCCAGCTCACTTAGACAGGCAAACTCTGGAAACACCATATATTTT

clone_size: .
v_call: TRBV7-6
j_call: TRBJ1-1
d_call: TRBD1
cdr3_aa: CASSLEDRSQAEAFF
cdr3_nt: TGTGCCAGCAGCTTAGAGGACAGGAGTCAGGCTGAAGCTTTCTTT

clone_size: .
v_call: TRBV28
j_call: TRBJ1-5
d_call: .
cdr3_aa: CASSFIGTRNQPQHF
cdr3_nt: TGTGCCAGCAGTTTTATAGGGACTCGCAATCAGCCCCAGCATTTT

clone_size: few
v_call: TRBV5-4
j_call: TRBJ1-1
d_call: TRBD1
cdr3_aa: CASSLQQGLNTEAFF
cdr3_nt: TGTGCCAGCAGCTTGCAACAGGGGTTGAACACTGAAGCTTTCTTT

clone_size: .
v_call: TRBV4-2
j_call: TRBJ1-2
d_call: TRBD1
cdr3_aa: CASSQTGDYGYTF
cdr3_nt: TGTGCCAGCAGCCAAACAGGGGACTATGGCTACACCTTC